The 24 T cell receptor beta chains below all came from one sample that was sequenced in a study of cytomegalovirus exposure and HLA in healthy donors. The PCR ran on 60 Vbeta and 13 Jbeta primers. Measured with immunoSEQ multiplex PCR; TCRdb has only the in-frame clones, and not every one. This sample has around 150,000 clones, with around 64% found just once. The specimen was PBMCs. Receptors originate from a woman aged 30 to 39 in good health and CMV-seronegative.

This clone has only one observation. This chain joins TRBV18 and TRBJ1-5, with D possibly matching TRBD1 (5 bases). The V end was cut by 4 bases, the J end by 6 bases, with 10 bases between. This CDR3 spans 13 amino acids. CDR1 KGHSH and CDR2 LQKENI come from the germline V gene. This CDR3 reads CASSQGNSQPQHF. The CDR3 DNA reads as TGTGCCAGCTCACAGGGGAATAGTCAGCCCCAGCATTTT.

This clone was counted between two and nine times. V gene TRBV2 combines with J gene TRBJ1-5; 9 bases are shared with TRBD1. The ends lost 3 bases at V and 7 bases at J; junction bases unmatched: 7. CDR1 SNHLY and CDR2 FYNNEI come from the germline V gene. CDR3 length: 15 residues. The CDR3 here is CASSEVDRGGQPQHF. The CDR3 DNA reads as TGTGCCAGCAGTGAGGTGGACAGGGGAGGCCAGCCCCAGCATTTT.

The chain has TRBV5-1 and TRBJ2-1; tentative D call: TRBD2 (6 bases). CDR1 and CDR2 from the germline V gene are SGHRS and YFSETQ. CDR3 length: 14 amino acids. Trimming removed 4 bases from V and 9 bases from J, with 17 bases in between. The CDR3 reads CASSPMTSFGEQFF. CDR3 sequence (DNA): TGCGCCAGCAGCCCTATGACTAGTTTCGGTGAGCAGTTCTTC.

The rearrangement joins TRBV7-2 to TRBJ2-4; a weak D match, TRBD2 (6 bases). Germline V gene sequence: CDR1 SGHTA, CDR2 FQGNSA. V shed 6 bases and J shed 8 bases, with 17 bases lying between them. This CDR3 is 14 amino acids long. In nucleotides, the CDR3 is TGTGCCAGCAGTCACGGAGGGCGGTTGGACATTCAGTACTTC. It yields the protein CASSHGGRLDIQYF.

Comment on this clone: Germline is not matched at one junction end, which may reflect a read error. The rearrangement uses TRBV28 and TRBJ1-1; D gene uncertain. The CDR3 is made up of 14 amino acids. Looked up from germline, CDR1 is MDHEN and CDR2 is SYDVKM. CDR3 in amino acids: CASSYTAAGSRIVF. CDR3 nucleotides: TGTGCCAGCAGTTACACCGCGGCCGGGTCGAGGATCGTCTTT.

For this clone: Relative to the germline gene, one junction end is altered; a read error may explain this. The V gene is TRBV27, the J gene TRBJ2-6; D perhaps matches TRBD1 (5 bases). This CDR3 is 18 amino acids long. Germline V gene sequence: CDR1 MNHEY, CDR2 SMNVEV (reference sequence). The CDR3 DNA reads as TGTGCCAGCAGTTTAAGGTTACAGACCAGCTCTGGGGCCAACGTCTTGACTTTC. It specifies CASSLRLQTSSGANVLTF.

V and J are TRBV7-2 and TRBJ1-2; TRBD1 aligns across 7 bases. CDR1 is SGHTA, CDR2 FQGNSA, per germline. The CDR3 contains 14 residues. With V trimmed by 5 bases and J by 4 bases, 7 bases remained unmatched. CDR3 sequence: CASSPPRGSYGYTF. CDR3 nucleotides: TGTGCCAGCAGCCCCCCCAGGGGGTCCTATGGCTACACCTTC.

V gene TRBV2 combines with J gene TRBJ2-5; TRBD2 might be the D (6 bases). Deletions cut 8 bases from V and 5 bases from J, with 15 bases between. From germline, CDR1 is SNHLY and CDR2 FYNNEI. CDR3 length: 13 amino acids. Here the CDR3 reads CASAPPGEETQYF. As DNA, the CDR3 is TGTGCCAGCGCCCCACCGGGAGAGGAGACCCAGTACTTC.

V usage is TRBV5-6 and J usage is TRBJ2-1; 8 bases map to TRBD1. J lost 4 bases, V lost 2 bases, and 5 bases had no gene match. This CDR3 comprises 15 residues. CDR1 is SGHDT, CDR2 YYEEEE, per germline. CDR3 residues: CASSFPGTGYNEQFF. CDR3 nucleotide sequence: TGTGCCAGCAGCTTTCCCGGGACAGGTTACAATGAGCAGTTCTTC.

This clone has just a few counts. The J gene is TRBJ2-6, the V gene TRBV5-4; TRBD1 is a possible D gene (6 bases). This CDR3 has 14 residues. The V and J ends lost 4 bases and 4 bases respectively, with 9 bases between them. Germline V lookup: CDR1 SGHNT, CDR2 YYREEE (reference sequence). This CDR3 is CASSRTAGANVLTF. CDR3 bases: TGTGCCAGCAGCCGGACAGCCGGGGCCAACGTCCTGACTTTC.

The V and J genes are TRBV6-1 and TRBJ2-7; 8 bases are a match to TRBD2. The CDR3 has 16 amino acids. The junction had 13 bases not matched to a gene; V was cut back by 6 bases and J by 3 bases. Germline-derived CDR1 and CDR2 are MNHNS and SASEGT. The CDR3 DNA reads TGTGCCAGCAGGGAACTAGCGGAGAACCTGAACTACGAGCAGTACTTC. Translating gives CASRELAENLNYEQYF.

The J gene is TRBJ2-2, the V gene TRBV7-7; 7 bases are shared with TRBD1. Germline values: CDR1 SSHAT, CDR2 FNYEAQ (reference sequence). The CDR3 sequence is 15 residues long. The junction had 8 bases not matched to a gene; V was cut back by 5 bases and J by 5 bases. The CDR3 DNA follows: TGTGCCAGCAGCGACAGGGTGATGGGAACCGGGGAGCTGTTTTTT. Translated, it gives CASSDRVMGTGELFF.

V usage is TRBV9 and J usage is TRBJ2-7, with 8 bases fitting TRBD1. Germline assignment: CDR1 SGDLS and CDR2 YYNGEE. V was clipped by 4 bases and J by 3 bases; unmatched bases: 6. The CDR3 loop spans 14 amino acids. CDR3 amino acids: CASSFGQGNYEQYF. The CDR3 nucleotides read TGTGCCAGCAGCTTTGGACAGGGAAACTACGAGCAGTACTTC.

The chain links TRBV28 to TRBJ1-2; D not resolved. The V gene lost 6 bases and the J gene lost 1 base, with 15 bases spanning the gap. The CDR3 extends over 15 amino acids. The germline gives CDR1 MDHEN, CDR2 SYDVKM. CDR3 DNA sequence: TGTGCCAGCAGACCGGTAGCAGTTCTTAACTATGGCTACACCTTC. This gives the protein CASRPVAVLNYGYTF.

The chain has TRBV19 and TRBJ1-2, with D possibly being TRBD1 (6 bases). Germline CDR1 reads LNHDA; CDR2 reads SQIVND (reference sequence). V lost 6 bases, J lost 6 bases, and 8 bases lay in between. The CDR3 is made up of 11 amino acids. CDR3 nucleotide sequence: TGTGCCAGTAGCTCAGGGGATGGCTACACCTTC. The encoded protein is CASSSGDGYTF.

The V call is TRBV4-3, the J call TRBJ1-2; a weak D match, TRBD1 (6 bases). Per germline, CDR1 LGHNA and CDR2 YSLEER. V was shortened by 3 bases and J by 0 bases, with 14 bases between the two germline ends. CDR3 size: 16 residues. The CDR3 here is CASSHNLGTPNYGYTF. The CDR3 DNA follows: TGCGCCAGCAGCCACAATTTGGGGACACCTAACTATGGCTACACCTTC.

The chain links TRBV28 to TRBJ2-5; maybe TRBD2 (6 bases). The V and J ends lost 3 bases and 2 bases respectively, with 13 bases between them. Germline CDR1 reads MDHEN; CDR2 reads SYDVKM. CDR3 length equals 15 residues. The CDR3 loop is CASSFIGSGQETQYF. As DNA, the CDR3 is TGTGCCAGCAGTTTTATCGGTAGCGGTCAAGAGACCCAGTACTTC.

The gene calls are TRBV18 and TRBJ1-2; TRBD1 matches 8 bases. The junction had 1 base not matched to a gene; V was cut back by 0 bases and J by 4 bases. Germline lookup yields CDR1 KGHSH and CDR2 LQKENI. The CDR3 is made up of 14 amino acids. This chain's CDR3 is CASSPPGTGYGYTF. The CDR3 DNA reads TGTGCCAGCTCACCACCCGGGACAGGCTATGGCTACACCTTC.

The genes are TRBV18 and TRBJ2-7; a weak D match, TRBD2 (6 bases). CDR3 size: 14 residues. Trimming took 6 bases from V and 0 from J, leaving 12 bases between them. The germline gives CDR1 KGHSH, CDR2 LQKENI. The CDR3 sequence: CASSPGTSSYEQYF. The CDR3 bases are TGTGCCAGCTCCCCCGGGACTTCCTCCTACGAGCAGTACTTC.

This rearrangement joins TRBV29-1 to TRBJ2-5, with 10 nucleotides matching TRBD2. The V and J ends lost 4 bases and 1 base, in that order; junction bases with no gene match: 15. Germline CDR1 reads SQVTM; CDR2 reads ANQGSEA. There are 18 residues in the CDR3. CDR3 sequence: CSVVPPRVAGGFQETQYF. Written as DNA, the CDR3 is TGCAGCGTTGTCCCACCTCGAGTAGCGGGAGGATTCCAAGAGACCCAGTACTTC.

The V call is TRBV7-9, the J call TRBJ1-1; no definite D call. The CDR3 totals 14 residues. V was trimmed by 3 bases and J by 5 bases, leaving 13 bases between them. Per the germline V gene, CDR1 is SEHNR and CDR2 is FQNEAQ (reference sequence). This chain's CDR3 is CASSFGGKMTEAFF. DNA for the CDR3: TGTGCCAGCAGCTTCGGAGGGAAGATGACTGAAGCTTTCTTT.

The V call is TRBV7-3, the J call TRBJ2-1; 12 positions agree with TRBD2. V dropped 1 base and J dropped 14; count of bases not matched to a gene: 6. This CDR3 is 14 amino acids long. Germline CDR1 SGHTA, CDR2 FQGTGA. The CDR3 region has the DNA TGTGCCAGCAGCTTAATAGTAACTAGCGGGAGGAAGTTCTTC. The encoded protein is CASSLIVTSGRKFF.

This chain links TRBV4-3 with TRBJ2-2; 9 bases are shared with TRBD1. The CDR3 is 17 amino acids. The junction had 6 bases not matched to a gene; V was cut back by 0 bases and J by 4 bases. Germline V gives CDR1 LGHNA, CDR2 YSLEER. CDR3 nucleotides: TGCGCCAGCAGCCAAGATAGGGGACAGGGACGCACCGGGGAGCTGTTTTTT. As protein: CASSQDRGQGRTGELFF.

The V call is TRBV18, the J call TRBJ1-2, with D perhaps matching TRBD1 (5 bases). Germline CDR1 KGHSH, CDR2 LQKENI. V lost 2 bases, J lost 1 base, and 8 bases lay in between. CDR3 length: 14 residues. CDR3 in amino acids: CASSPTDSNYGYTF. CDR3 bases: TGTGCCAGCTCACCAACAGACAGTAACTATGGCTACACCTTC.